These 22 T cell receptor beta chains were all obtained from the same sample, sequenced in a study of blood T cell repertoires in COVID-19 (dated by TCRdb to the early 2020s). The library was generated by the immunoSEQ multiplex PCR assay. TCRdb took this table from immuneACCESS and kept in-frame rearrangements with V and J called. Such tables lack part of the clones; where checked against another copy, unresolved V genes explain under half of the gap, and the rest is unexplained. The sample table contains some 81,000 clones; only one count was recorded for more than 90% of them. The ten largest account for approximately 4.2% of the sample. The sequenced sample consisted of peripheral blood. All receptors derive from a human donor with active COVID-19. The donor label of this sample is uncertain.

The chain is built from TRBV7-8 and TRBJ2-5, with 9 bases matching TRBD1. Germline CDR1 reads SGHVS; CDR2 reads FQNEAQ. J lost 4 bases, V lost 5 bases, and 8 bases had no gene match. The CDR3 has 15 residues. CDR3 loop: CASSLRDRALETQYF. DNA for the CDR3: TGTGCCAGCAGCCTCCGGGACAGGGCCCTAGAGACCCAGTACTTC.

This clone was found once. The chain is built from TRBV27 and TRBJ1-1; no firm D call. Germline lookup yields CDR1 MNHEY and CDR2 SMNVEV (reference sequence). Trimming took 5 bases from V and 2 from J, leaving 12 bases between them. The CDR3 totals 14 residues. The CDR3, as DNA: TGTGCCAGCAGTACTGCCGGGATTAACACTGAAGCTTTCTTT. Its translation is CASSTAGINTEAFF.

The CDR3 sequence: CASSISPLEQYEQYF. The CDR3 DNA reads TGTGCCAGTAGTATATCTCCCCTCGAACAATACGAGCAGTACTTC. This chain connects TRBV19 to TRBJ2-7; D is ambiguous. The length of the CDR3 is 15 residues. Germline V gives CDR1 LNHDA, CDR2 SQIVND (reference sequence). V was trimmed by 2 bases and J by 4 bases, leaving 15 bases between them.

The rearrangement joins TRBV3-1 (or the pseudogene TRBV3-2) to TRBJ2-7; the D gene is possibly TRBD2 (5 bases). CDR1 and CDR2 from the germline V gene are LGHDT and YNNKEL (reference sequence). Between the trimmed V and J ends, which lost 1 base and 4 bases, there was a span of 11 bases. The CDR3 runs to 14 residues. DNA for the CDR3: TGTGCCAGCAGCCAAGGCCGGGGTAGGTACGAGCAGTACTTC. It encodes CASSQGRGRYEQYF.

The chain carries TRBV5-4 and TRBJ2-5, with 9 positions matching TRBD2. Germline lookup yields CDR1 SGHNT and CDR2 YYREEE (reference sequence). The CDR3 consists of 17 residues. V gave up 0 bases and J gave up 5 bases; unmatched junction bases: 11. CDR3 loop: CASSLELAGLPEETQYF. DNA for the CDR3: TGTGCCAGCAGCTTGGAACTAGCGGGCCTCCCGGAGGAGACCCAGTACTTC.

The chain recombines TRBV19 with TRBJ2-2; TRBD2 might be the D (6 bases). The CDR3 consists of 14 residues. The V end lost 10 bases, the J end lost 5 bases, and 17 bases lay between the germline ends. In germline, CDR1 is LNHDA, CDR2 SQIVND (reference sequence). The CDR3 protein is CATAHSGRTGELFF. In DNA, the CDR3 is TGTGCCACCGCGCACTCAGGGAGGACCGGGGAGCTGTTTTTT.

This clone was seen only once. The chain uses TRBV6-5 and TRBJ1-1, with D uncertain. CDR3 length: 13 residues. Trimming cost V 0 bases and J 7 bases, with 9 bases left between them. CDR1 is MNHEY and CDR2 is SVGAGI in the germline V gene. CDR3: CASSYSLAVEAFF. In DNA, the CDR3 is TGTGCCAGCAGTTACTCCCTCGCGGTTGAAGCTTTCTTT.

A note on this clone: An end of the junction differs from the germline gene, which may be a read error. The V call is TRBV7-9, the J call TRBJ1-3; a possible D gene is TRBD1 (5 bases). Germline loops: CDR1 SEHNR, CDR2 FQNEAQ (reference sequence). This CDR3 is 12 amino acids long. The CDR3 is CASSVAMGGGSF. The CDR3 nucleotides are TGTGCCAGCAGCGTCGCTATGGGGGGAGGTAGTTTT. The full variable domain, in which reference TRBV7-9 and TRBJ1-3 provide the parts outside the CDR3, is DTGVSQNPRHKITKRGQNVTFRCDPISEHNRLYWYRQTLGQGPEFLTYFQNEAQLEKSRLLSDRFSAERPKGSFSTLEIQRTEQGDSAMYLCASSVAMGGGSFGEGSWLTVV.

CDR3 coding DNA: TGTGCCCCAGCAAGGGGGATAAGGGAACTTGGGGCCTCTGGGGCCAACGTCCTGACTTTC. The encoded protein is CAPARGIRELGASGANVLTF. This sequence joins TRBV27 and TRBJ2-6; maybe TRBD1 (6 bases). The CDR3 runs 20 residues. Trimming removed 11 bases from V and 0 bases from J, with 29 bases in between. The germline V gene has CDR1 MNHEY and CDR2 SMNVEV (reference sequence).

The rearrangement joins TRBV6-5 to TRBJ1-4, with D tentatively TRBD1 (5 bases). Trimming cost V 8 bases and J 8 bases, with 15 bases left between them. The CDR3 spans 13 residues. The germline gives CDR1 MNHEY, CDR2 SVGAGI. CDR3 sequence (DNA): TGTGCCAGCGAGCAGGGCCCTAGGGAAAAACTGTTTTTT. It translates to CASEQGPREKLFF.

The rearrangement links TRBV5-6 to TRBJ1-3; no definite D call. The ends were cut back, 3 bases at V and 4 bases at J, with 11 bases in the middle. The CDR3 runs to 14 residues. The germline V gene encodes CDR1 SGHDT and CDR2 YYEEEE. Written as DNA, the CDR3 is TGTGCCAGCAGCTACGCGGGATCCGGAAACACCATATATTTT. It translates to CASSYAGSGNTIYF.

This chain links TRBV13 with TRBJ2-1, with 14 bases identical to TRBD2. In germline, CDR1 is PRHDT, CDR2 FYEKMQ (reference sequence). The CDR3 is made up of 15 amino acids. J gave up 10 bases and V 3 bases, and 5 bases lay outside the gene matches. CDR3 in DNA: TGTGCCAGCAGCTTGCAGGGACTAGCGGGAGTCGAGCAGTTCTTC. Residues: CASSLQGLAGVEQFF.

This clone was seen more than once but under ten times. A read error may produce the germline difference seen at one junction end. V and J are TRBV18 and TRBJ1-5; D not resolved. Germline CDR1 reads KGHSH; CDR2 reads LQKENI. The CDR3 extends over 15 amino acids. For the CDR3, the DNA is TGTGCCAGCTCAGCACCCGGCGGGAGCAATCAGCCCCAGCATTTT. This encodes CASSAPGGSNQPQHF. The complete variable domain, with remaining parts taken from reference TRBV18 and TRBJ1-5, reads NAGVMQNPRHLVRRRGQEARLRCSPMKGHSHVYWYRQLPEEGLKFMVYLQKENIIDESGMPKERFSAEFPKEGPSILRIQQVVRGDSAAYFCASSAPGGSNQPQHFGDGTRLSIL.

The chain links TRBV28 to TRBJ1-5; TRBD1 matches 7 bases. V shed 6 bases and J 1 base; nucleotides not matched to a gene: 12. There are 17 residues in the CDR3. The germline V gene has CDR1 MDHEN and CDR2 SYDVKM. DNA of the CDR3: TGTGCCAGCAGGGGAGATCCGACAGGGCGCAGCAATCAGCCCCAGCATTTT. Translated: CASRGDPTGRSNQPQHF.

The rearrangement joins TRBV6-2 or TRBV6-3 to TRBJ2-7; 8 bases match TRBD1. The CDR3 spans 16 residues. Germline assignment: CDR1 MNHEY and CDR2 SVGEGT. The ends lost 5 bases at V and 1 base at J; junction bases unmatched: 10. The CDR3 DNA follows: TGTGCCAGCAGTAACTTATTCCGACAGGGGTCCTACGAGCAGTACTTC. This gives the protein CASSNLFRQGSYEQYF.

In this sample, this clone turned up once. The V gene is TRBV11-3, the J gene TRBJ1-1, with 8 bases aligning to TRBD1. Germline V lookup: CDR1 SGHNT, CDR2 YENEEA. V was clipped by 3 bases and J by 4 bases; unmatched bases: 1. This CDR3 is built from 13 residues. The CDR3 protein is CASSFDRGTEAFF. The DNA for the CDR3 is TGTGCCAGCAGCTTTGACAGGGGCACTGAAGCTTTCTTT.

CDR3 in amino acids: CASSVLDSSYEQYF. For the CDR3, the DNA is TGCGCCAGCAGCGTGTTGGACAGTTCCTACGAGCAGTACTTC. The chain uses TRBV5-1 and TRBJ2-7; tentatively, D is TRBD1 (6 bases). V gave up 4 bases and J gave up 1 base, with 12 bases separating them. CDR3 length equals 14 residues. Germline V gene lookup returns CDR1 SGHRS and CDR2 YFSETQ.

The genes are TRBV14 and TRBJ2-3; 8 bases line up with TRBD1. Losses at the gene ends were 2 bases for V and 4 bases for J; bases not matched to a gene: 5. The CDR3 is 15 amino acids. Germline V gives CDR1 SGHDN, CDR2 FVKESK. CDR3 DNA: TGTGCCAGCAGCCAACGGACAGGGAGGTCAGATACGCAGTATTTT. It yields the protein CASSQRTGRSDTQYF.

This chain links TRBV6-5 with TRBJ2-7, with 7 nucleotides matching TRBD1. CDR1 MNHEY and CDR2 SVGAGI come from the germline V gene. With V trimmed by 5 bases and J by 4 bases, 5 bases remained unmatched. This CDR3 is 13 amino acids long. Written as DNA, the CDR3 is TGTGCCAGCAGTCGGGGACAGATATACGAGCAGTACTTC. This gives the protein CASSRGQIYEQYF.

In its sample, this clone was seen once. This chain links TRBV9 with TRBJ2-7, with TRBD2 as a possible D gene (6 bases). Trimming removed 3 bases at V and 5 bases at J, with 15 bases between. The CDR3 sequence is 14 residues long. Germline values: CDR1 SGDLS, CDR2 YYNGEE. As DNA, the CDR3 is TGTGCCAGCAGCGGCGGGACGTCTGGCGACGAGCAGTACTTC. Its protein is CASSGGTSGDEQYF.

This clone was seen a single time. V is TRBV7-2 and J is TRBJ2-7; 7 bases are a match to TRBD2. After removal of 3 bases from V and 1 base from J, the junction contained 6 bases not matched to a gene. CDR3 size: 15 residues. Germline loops: CDR1 SGHTA, CDR2 FQGNSA. The CDR3 reads CASSLGGFLSYEQYF. The CDR3 nucleotides are TGTGCCAGCAGCTTGGGAGGGTTCCTTTCCTACGAGCAGTACTTC.

The V gene is TRBV28, the J gene TRBJ1-2; TRBD1 matches at 7 bases. Germline V gene sequence: CDR1 MDHEN, CDR2 SYDVKM. This CDR3 spans 16 amino acids. Trimming took 3 bases from V and 6 from J; bases not matched to a gene: 13. CDR3 amino acids: CASSFAFLRDRNGYTF. In DNA, the CDR3 is TGTGCCAGCAGTTTCGCGTTCCTAAGGGACAGAAATGGCTACACCTTC.